This T cell receptor (beta chain) comes out of a study of blood T cell repertoires in COVID-19. As for the study in general: Sample material is recorded as cDNA or gDNA derived from T cells, B-cell-depleted T cells, or PBMCs.

Profiling relied on immunoSEQ multiplex PCR, and the TCRdb table lists in-frame clones only, not all of them. This sample carries 270,000 or so clones, 75% to 90% of them seen once, and the ten largest clones take just under 0.95%. The ends were cut back, 4 bases at V and 2 bases at J, with 13 bases in the middle. CDR3 length equals 14 residues. Germline-derived CDR1 and CDR2 are SGHRS and YFSETQ. The V gene is TRBV5-1, the J gene TRBJ2-7; possible D gene TRBD2, 5 bases. Sequencing input: peripheral blood. This receptor was identified in a woman between 40 and 50 years old who had recovered from COVID-19. CDR3 region: CASSLISDTYEQYF. DNA for the CDR3: TGCGCCAGCAGCCTGATTAGCGATACCTACGAGCAGTACTTC.